The 29 T cell receptor beta chains given below trace back to one sample, sequenced in a study of T cells after yellow fever vaccination. In TCRdb, the 5' RACE reads were re-called with MiXCR into one record per CDR3 protein. The data show 250,000 to 400,000 distinct CDR3 sequences, 3.5% to 4.5% seen once. The source material was PBMCs, sampled 15 days after the yellow fever booster vaccination. The receptor source for this set is a man aged 18 to 35 who received the YFV17D yellow fever vaccine.

This clonotype has at least ten counts. The rearrangement uses TRBV5-1 and TRBJ2-1; the D gene could be TRBD1 or TRBD2 (5 bases each). CDR3 size: 15 residues. The germline V and J ends were trimmed by 1 base and 6 bases, with 14 bases remaining between them. In germline, CDR1 is SGHRS, CDR2 YFSETQ. DNA of the CDR3: TGCGCCAGCAGCTTGACCCCTCAGGGAGCCAATGAGCAGTTCTTC. It codes for CASSLTPQGANEQFF.

This clonotype was detected ten times or more. This rearrangement joins TRBV7-9 to TRBJ2-1, with 13 bases fitting TRBD2. Unmatched junction bases numbered 4, after V lost 2 bases and J lost 6 bases. The CDR3 sequence is 16 residues long. Per germline, CDR1 SEHNR and CDR2 FQNEAQ (reference sequence). The CDR3 DNA follows: TGTGCCAGCAGCTTAAGGACTAGCGGGGGAAGCAATGAGCAGTTCTTC. This encodes CASSLRTSGGSNEQFF.

The rearrangement links TRBV27 to TRBJ2-5; 12 bases match TRBD1. V lost 8 bases and J lost 4; bases outside the gene matches: 2. CDR1 and CDR2 (germline): MNHEY, SMNVEV (reference sequence). The CDR3 is 13 residues long. The CDR3 loop reads CASGTGGRETQYF. As DNA, the CDR3 is TGTGCCAGCGGGACAGGGGGCCGAGAGACCCAGTACTTC.

This clonotype was picked up many times. The chain employs TRBV20-1 and TRBJ2-1, with D uncertain. Germline V gene sequence: CDR1 DFQATT, CDR2 SNEGSKA (reference sequence). CDR3 size: 14 residues. V was pared by 1 base and J by 10 bases, with 17 bases between. The DNA for the CDR3 is TGCAGTGCTAGAGTCATGACTGGATCCGGGGAGCAGTTCTTC. This codes for CSARVMTGSGEQFF.

In this sample, this clonotype turned up many times. The CDR3 nucleotides read TGTGCCAGCAGTCCAAGCGGGAGCCCAGCCAAAAACATTCAGTACTTC. It specifies CASSPSGSPAKNIQYF. V usage is TRBV9 and J usage is TRBJ2-4, with 8 bases matching TRBD2. Germline lookup yields CDR1 SGDLS and CDR2 YYNGEE. V gave up 5 bases and J gave up 0 bases; unmatched junction bases: 7. This CDR3 has 16 residues.

This clonotype was counted only a few times. The chain employs TRBV7-2 and TRBJ1-4; D possibly corresponds to TRBD1 (6 bases). The CDR3 spans 15 residues. V was shortened by 2 bases and J by 7 bases, with 14 bases between the two germline ends. Germline-derived CDR1 and CDR2 are SGHTA and FQGNSA. This CDR3 is CASSLFGGVGEKLFF. DNA of the CDR3: TGTGCCAGCAGCTTATTTGGGGGCGTAGGTGAAAAACTGTTTTTT. The full variable domain, in which reference TRBV7-2 and TRBJ1-4 provide the parts outside the CDR3, is GAGVSQSPSNKVTEKGKDVELRCDPISGHTALYWYRQSLGQGLEFLIYFQGNSAPDKSGLPSDRFSAERTGGSVSTLTIQRTQQEDSAVYLCASSLFGGVGEKLFFGSGTQLSVL.

The chain combines TRBV5-5 with TRBJ1-3; D is unresolved. This CDR3 contains 15 residues. The germline CDR1 and CDR2 sequences are SGHKS and YYEKEE (reference sequence). Trimming shortened V by 4 bases and J by 4 bases, and 15 bases separated the two germline ends. CDR3 bases: TGTGCCAGCAGCACGGACGGGAACTTCGGAAACACCATATATTTT. It is translated as CASSTDGNFGNTIYF.

This clonotype was picked up many times. V and J are TRBV7-9 and TRBJ2-3, with 8 positions matching TRBD2. This CDR3 has 15 residues. V dropped 1 base and J dropped 3; count of bases not matched to a gene: 3. CDR1 is SEHNR and CDR2 is FQNEAQ in the germline V gene (reference sequence). CDR3 loop: CASSLVSGVTDTQYF. DNA for the CDR3: TGTGCCAGCAGCTTAGTTAGCGGGGTAACAGATACGCAGTATTTT. Full variable domain (remainder filled in from reference TRBV7-9 and TRBJ2-3): DTGVSQNPRHKITKRGQNVTFRCDPISEHNRLYWYRQTLGQGPEFLTYFQNEAQLEKSRLLSDRFSAERPKGSFSTLEIQRTEQGDSAMYLCASSLVSGVTDTQYFGPGTRLTVL.

This clonotype appeared many times. The chain employs TRBV9 and TRBJ2-7, with a tentative D call TRBD2 (5 bases). V was pared by 0 bases and J by 0 bases, with 10 bases between. CDR1 is SGDLS, CDR2 YYNGEE, per germline. This CDR3 is built from 15 residues. CDR3 sequence (DNA): TGTGCCAGCAGCGTAGCACCGGGAAACTCCTACGAGCAGTACTTC. This gives the protein CASSVAPGNSYEQYF.

There are many counts of this clonotype. The chain's CDR3 is CASSLHRTENEKLFF. The CDR3 DNA sequence: TGTGCCAGCAGCTTACACCGTACAGAAAATGAAAAACTGTTTTTT. The chain uses TRBV7-2 and TRBJ1-4; D is unresolved. Germline lookup yields CDR1 SGHTA and CDR2 FQGNSA. Trimming removed 2 bases at V and 5 bases at J, with 12 bases between. This CDR3 contains 15 residues.

This clonotype was found many times. V is TRBV18 and J is TRBJ1-5; D call uncertain. This CDR3 region has 14 residues. V dropped 1 base and J dropped 3 bases, with 7 bases sitting between them. Germline values: CDR1 KGHSH, CDR2 LQKENI. CDR3 nucleotides: TGTGCCAGCTCACCACAGCAGGACAATCAGCCCCAGCATTTT. Translation: CASSPQQDNQPQHF.

Written as DNA, the CDR3 is TGTGCCAGCAGTGAAGAGCTAGCGGGGGCCTACGAGCAGTACTTC. Protein product: CASSEELAGAYEQYF. The chain uses TRBV2 and TRBJ2-7, with TRBD2 identical over 10 bases. V lost 1 base to trimming and J lost 2 bases; unmatched junction nucleotides: 2. Germline values: CDR1 SNHLY, CDR2 FYNNEI. This CDR3 is built from 15 residues.

This clonotype was recorded at least ten times. The rearrangement joins TRBV12-3 or TRBV12-4 to TRBJ2-1; tentatively, D is TRBD2 (6 bases). This CDR3 spans 14 amino acids. V was clipped by 8 bases and J by 9 bases, with 20 bases between them. The CDR3 bases are TGTGCCAGCTGGGGGGAAAATGGTATTAGTGAGCAGTTCTTC. Amino acids: CASWGENGISEQFF.

V gene TRBV27 combines with J gene TRBJ2-7, with 7 bases that match TRBD1. Germline trimming cut 4 bases from V and 6 bases from J; bases unmatched to any gene: 9. Germline-derived CDR1 and CDR2 are MNHEY and SMNVEV (reference sequence). This CDR3 region has 14 residues. The CDR3 here is CASSSRTGVGEQYV. For the CDR3, the DNA is TGTGCCAGCAGTTCGAGAACAGGGGTGGGCGAGCAGTACGTC.

This chain links TRBV7-6 with TRBJ2-2; D possibly corresponds to TRBD2 (5 bases). Trimming removed 2 bases from V and 4 bases from J, with 8 bases in between. CDR1 and CDR2 from the germline V gene are SGHVS and FNYEAQ. This CDR3 has 14 residues. The CDR3 loop reads CASSLPSGTGELFF. CDR3 nucleotide sequence: TGTGCCAGCAGCTTACCGAGCGGCACCGGGGAGCTGTTTTTT.

This chain connects TRBV29-1 to TRBJ2-7; TRBD2 matches 7 bases. CDR1 and CDR2 from the germline V gene are SQVTM and ANQGSEA. With V trimmed by 1 base and J by 2 bases, 11 bases remained unmatched. The CDR3 has 16 residues. The CDR3 sequence: CSVEGAILGGAYEQYF. In DNA, the CDR3 is TGCAGCGTTGAAGGGGCGATCCTGGGGGGGGCCTACGAGCAGTACTTC.

The chain employs TRBV20-1 and TRBJ2-3, with 9 positions matching TRBD2. The CDR3 length is 14 residues. Germline-derived CDR1 and CDR2 are DFQATT and SNEGSKA (reference sequence). V was pared by 3 bases and J by 2 bases, with 3 bases of the junction left unmatched. As DNA, the CDR3 is TGCAGTGCTAGGGCGGGGGGGACCACAGATACGCAGTATTTT. As protein: CSARAGGTTDTQYF.

The rearrangement joins TRBV7-2 to TRBJ2-1; 7 nucleotides line up with TRBD1. Germline trimming cut 5 bases from V and 10 bases from J; bases unmatched to any gene: 8. The germline gives CDR1 SGHTA, CDR2 FQGNSA. The CDR3 covers 13 residues. CDR3 loop: CASSVDRAREQFF. The DNA for the CDR3 is TGTGCCAGCAGCGTCGACAGGGCACGCGAGCAGTTCTTC.

The J gene is TRBJ1-4, the V gene TRBV20-1; D uncertain. This CDR3 spans 15 amino acids. Between the trimmed V and J ends, which lost 3 bases and 3 bases, there was a span of 14 bases. CDR1 and CDR2 (germline): DFQATT, SNEGSKA (reference sequence). CDR3 residues: CSARGTDSANEKLFF. CDR3 bases: TGCAGTGCTAGGGGCACGGATTCGGCTAATGAAAAACTGTTTTTT.

This clonotype was detected ten times or more. V is TRBV9 and J is TRBJ2-1, with 10 positions matching TRBD2. Trimming removed 0 bases from V and 8 bases from J; junction bases left unmatched: 5. Germline values: CDR1 SGDLS, CDR2 YYNGEE. The length of the CDR3 is 15 residues. This CDR3 reads CASSVAVGLAYEQFF. CDR3 nucleotides: TGTGCCAGCAGCGTAGCCGTGGGACTAGCGTATGAGCAGTTCTTC.

This clonotype was observed a handful of times. The rearrangement uses TRBV28 and TRBJ1-6; 7 bases are a match to TRBD1. The germline gives CDR1 MDHEN, CDR2 SYDVKM. V shed 3 bases, J shed 10 bases, and the junction held 9 bases outside the gene matches. The CDR3 has 15 amino acids. This CDR3 is CASSLPDRDSSPLHF. As DNA, the CDR3 is TGTGCCAGCAGTTTGCCCGACAGGGACTCATCACCCCTCCACTTT.

This clonotype has a count of ten or more. This chain joins TRBV5-1 and TRBJ2-3; D might be TRBD1 (5 bases). CDR3 length equals 16 residues. CDR1 SGHRS and CDR2 YFSETQ come from the germline V gene. Trimming shortened V by 1 base and J by 5 bases, and 17 bases separated the two germline ends. CDR3 sequence reads: CASSLLESGQGDTQYF. DNA for the CDR3: TGCGCCAGCAGCTTGCTGGAATCTGGGCAGGGAGATACGCAGTATTTT.

The chain employs TRBV5-1 and TRBJ1-5; TRBD1 agrees at 9 bases. The CDR3 sequence is 14 residues long. Germline trimming cut 3 bases from V and 2 bases from J; bases unmatched to any gene: 0. Germline loops: CDR1 SGHRS, CDR2 YFSETQ. The CDR3 region has the DNA TGCGCCAGCAGCTGGACAGGGGGCAATCAGCCCCAGCATTTT. Translating gives CASSWTGGNQPQHF.

The V gene is TRBV11-1, the J gene TRBJ2-7; 11 bases are shared with TRBD1. CDR3 length equals 16 residues. Per the germline V gene, CDR1 is SGHAT and CDR2 is FQDESV (reference sequence). V was pared by 1 base and J by 1 base, with 3 bases of the junction left unmatched. The CDR3 nucleotides are TGTGCCAGCAGCTTAGAGGACAGGGGGCCTTCCTACGAGCAGTACTTC. As protein: CASSLEDRGPSYEQYF.

The table lists this clonotype with many counts. V and J are TRBV25-1 and TRBJ2-7; TRBD1 matches 7 bases. Germline V gene sequence: CDR1 MGHDK, CDR2 SYGVNS. With V trimmed by 4 bases and J by 5 bases, 5 bases remained unmatched. This CDR3 has 13 residues. The CDR3 is CASSVTGTNEQYF. In DNA form, the CDR3 reads TGTGCCAGCAGTGTGACAGGGACGAACGAGCAGTACTTC.

This clonotype was picked up many times. J is TRBJ1-2 and V is TRBV20-1, with D uncertain. The CDR3 spans 16 residues. Germline CDR1 DFQATT, CDR2 SNEGSKA (reference sequence). Trimming cost V 0 bases and J 2 bases, with 16 bases left between them. This CDR3 is CSARDVGATLNYGYTF. The CDR3 DNA is TGCAGTGCTAGAGATGTGGGAGCAACCTTGAACTATGGCTACACCTTC.

The J gene is TRBJ1-1, the V gene TRBV18, with D unresolved. CDR1 is KGHSH, CDR2 LQKENI, per germline. The CDR3 totals 13 residues. Trimming cost V 4 bases and J 3 bases, with 9 bases left between them. As DNA, the CDR3 is TGTGCCAGCTCACAATATCGAGACACTGAAGCTTTCTTT. Protein product: CASSQYRDTEAFF.

The chain uses TRBV12-3 or TRBV12-4 and TRBJ2-7, with a possible D match to TRBD2 (5 bases). The CDR3 totals 14 residues. V was shortened by 5 bases and J by 6 bases, with 17 bases between the two germline ends. The CDR3 region is CASSLSGYSPEQYF. CDR3 coding DNA: TGTGCCAGCAGTCTGTCGGGATATTCACCCGAGCAGTACTTC.

This chain uses TRBV4-2 with TRBJ1-2; 9 bases fit TRBD1. The CDR3 has 14 residues. CDR1 is LGHNA and CDR2 is YNFKEQ in the germline V gene. V dropped 8 bases and J dropped 5; count of bases not matched to a gene: 9. The CDR3 region has the DNA TGTGCCAGCGGACCTACAGGGGGCGAGTATGGCTACACCTTC. Amino acids: CASGPTGGEYGYTF.